The entry below describes one T cell receptor beta chain. To make TCR beta libraries, researchers used iRepertoire HTBI primers and Arm-PCR of CDR3 regions. TCRdb independently ran MiXCR on the multiplex PCR reads; one entry per CDR3 protein. The repertoire has roughly 500,000 distinct CDR3 sequences, roughly 13% of them found once; the top ten carry roughly a tenth. This sample is part of a study of regulatory T cells in long-lasting Graves disease. Time point: newly diagnosed GD, antithyroid drugs for less than 3 months. RNA from PBMCs was the source of the TCR library. This CDR3 is 12 amino acids long. The ends were cut back, 6 bases at V and 10 bases at J, with 14 bases in the middle. These data are also associated with another study on T cells in Graves' hyperthyroidism and ophthalmopathy. As reported in that work: Hyperthyroidism was newly diagnosed in patients aged 18 to 65 (duration under 2 months).

This TCR came from a man between 25 and 39 years old with Graves disease. The sequenced sample was peripheral blood mononuclear cells (PBMCs), obtained at new diagnosis, from a patient treated with antithyroid drugs. The genes are TRBV12-3 or TRBV12-4 and TRBJ2-3, with a weak D call TRBD1 (6 bases). This CDR3 reads CASSPDSDAQYF. CDR3 nucleotide sequence: TGTGCCAGCAGCCCGGACAGCGATGCGCAGTATTTT.